Reported below is one T cell receptor beta chain. Original processing notes: Amplification with reference gene primers provided the estimates of nucleated cell counts. Clones were sequenced by immunoSEQ multiplex PCR, and TCRdb holds only the in-frame ones, with some missing. V and J calls and clone size are given by that table; D and trimming were obtained from the DNA. The repertoire holds about 50,000 clones, 70% to 90% seen once, with roughly 2.2% in the top ten. The CDR3 has 19 amino acids. Germline V gives CDR1 SEHNR, CDR2 FQNEAQ (reference sequence). The V gene end was trimmed by 1 base and the J gene end by 2 bases; junction bases not matched to a gene: 8. The sample originates from a study of blood T cell repertoires in COVID-19. Study background: There were acute and convalescent COVID-19 samples, and they came from the United States, Italy and Spain. The cDNA or gDNA used as material had been derived from T cells, B-cell-depleted T cells, or PBMCs.

The V gene is TRBV7-9, the J gene TRBJ2-5; 15 bases map to TRBD2. This TCR was sampled from a human donor in a cohort sampled during active COVID-19. Sequencing was done on a sample of peripheral blood. DNA for the CDR3: TGTGCCAGCAGCTTAGATGGGACTAGCGGGGGGACACGTCAAGAGACCCAGTACTTC. Translation gives CASSLDGTSGGTRQETQYF. Supplemented by reference TRBV7-9 and TRBJ2-5, the full variable domain reads DTGVSQNPRHKITKRGQNVTFRCDPISEHNRLYWYRQTLGQGPEFLTYFQNEAQLEKSRLLSDRFSAERPKGSFSTLEIQRTEQGDSAMYLCASSLDGTSGGTRQETQYFGPGTRLLVL.